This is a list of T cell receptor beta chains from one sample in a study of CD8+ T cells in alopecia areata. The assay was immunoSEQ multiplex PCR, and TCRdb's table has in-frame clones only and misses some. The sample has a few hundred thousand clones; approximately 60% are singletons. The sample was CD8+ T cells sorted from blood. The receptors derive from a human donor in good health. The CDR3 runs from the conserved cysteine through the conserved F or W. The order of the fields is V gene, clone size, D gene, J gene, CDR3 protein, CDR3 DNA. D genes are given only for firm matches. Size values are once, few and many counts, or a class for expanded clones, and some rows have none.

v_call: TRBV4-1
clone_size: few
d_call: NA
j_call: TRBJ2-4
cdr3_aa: CASGKANENIQYF
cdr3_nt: TGCGCCAGCGGTAAGGCAAATGAAAACATTCAGTACTTC

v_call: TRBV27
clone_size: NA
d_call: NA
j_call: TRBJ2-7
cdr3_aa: CASSEIGGLNEHQYF
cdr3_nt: TGTGCCAGCAGTGAAATCGGGGGCCTAAACGAGCATCAGTACTTC

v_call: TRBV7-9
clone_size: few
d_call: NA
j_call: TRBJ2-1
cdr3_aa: CASSFSRSYNEQFF
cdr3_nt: TGTGCCAGCAGCTTCTCGCGGTCCTACAATGAGCAGTTCTTC

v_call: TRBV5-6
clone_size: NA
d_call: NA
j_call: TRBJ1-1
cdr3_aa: CASSFRGGMNTEAFF
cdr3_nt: TGTGCCAGCAGCTTCCGTGGGGGGATGAACACTGAAGCTTTCTTT

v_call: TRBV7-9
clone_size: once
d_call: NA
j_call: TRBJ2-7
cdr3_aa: CASSLRGAVDEQYF
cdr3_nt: TGTGCCAGCAGCTTACGGGGGGCTGTCGATGAGCAGTACTTC

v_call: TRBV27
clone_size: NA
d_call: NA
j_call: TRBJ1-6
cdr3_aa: CASSLRGSPLHF
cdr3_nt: TGTGCCAGCAGCTTGAGGGGCTCACCCCTCCACTTT

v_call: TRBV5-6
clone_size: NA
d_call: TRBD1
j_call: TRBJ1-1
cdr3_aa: CASSPGGAGPEAFF
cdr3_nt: TGTGCCAGCAGCCCAGGGGGCGCCGGGCCTGAAGCTTTCTTT

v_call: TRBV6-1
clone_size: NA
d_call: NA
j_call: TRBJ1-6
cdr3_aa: CASSDGQPSPLHF
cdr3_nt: TGTGCCAGCAGTGACGGACAGCCTTCACCCCTCCACTTT

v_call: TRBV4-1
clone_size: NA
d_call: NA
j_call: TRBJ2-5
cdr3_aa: CASSQDDFQETQYF
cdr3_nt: TGCGCCAGCAGCCAAGATGACTTCCAAGAGACCCAGTACTTC

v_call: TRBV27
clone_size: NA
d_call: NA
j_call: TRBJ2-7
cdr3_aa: CASSDGPRSYEQYF
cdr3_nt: TGTGCCAGCAGTGACGGCCCACGGTCCTACGAGCAGTACTTC

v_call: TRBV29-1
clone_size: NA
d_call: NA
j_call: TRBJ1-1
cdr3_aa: CSVWGTEAFF
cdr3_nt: TGCAGCGTTTGGGGGACTGAAGCTTTCTTT